A selection of T cell receptor beta chains follows, all from one sample in a study of identical twins. In TCRdb, the 5' RACE reads were re-called with MiXCR into one record per CDR3 protein. The sample records a few hundred thousand distinct CDR3 sequences, around 9.6% being singletons. In addition, the sample was reused for a study of yellow fever vaccine responses in identical twins.

Sequencing was done on a sample of PBMCs. Every receptor here comes from a woman aged 18-29 years in good health. CDR3s leave out the opening cysteine and the closing phenylalanine or tryptophan. The size field is filled for only some rows; it gives once, few, many or a size class.

clone_size j_call v_call cdr3_aa
. TRBJ2-7 TRBV7-8 ASSLRRESSYEQY
few TRBJ2-3 TRBV7-9 ASSLGGSGAVMNTQY
. TRBJ2-3 TRBV12-3/TRBV12-4 ASGMSGLGTDTQY
few TRBJ2-3 TRBV9 ASSVLRGEGDTQY
. TRBJ2-7 TRBV20-1 SARDWPSSRGEQY
few TRBJ2-1 TRBV29-1 SVDLLAGGYNEQF
once TRBJ2-3 TRBV10-3 AISEGGWSTDTQY
. TRBJ2-7 TRBV6-2/TRBV6-3 ASSYTRLAGIYEQY
many TRBJ2-1 TRBV6-1 ASSQLRTAHNEQF
. TRBJ2-5 TRBV7-6 ASSLGPAGGPASQY
few TRBJ2-1 TRBV28 ASTPGTATWNEQF
few TRBJ2-5 TRBV2 ASSEVRGDQETQY
many TRBJ1-2 TRBV3-1 ASSQERTGGYT
few TRBJ2-1 TRBV12-3/TRBV12-4 ASGISSGRGYNEQF
. TRBJ2-2 TRBV3-1 ASSQDLGLANTGELF
. TRBJ2-3 TRBV5-1 ASTSSGDRTDTQY
few TRBJ1-1 TRBV5-1 ASSLLRVGMNTEAF
many TRBJ2-2 TRBV27 ASTSAYHNTGELF